This passage covers 31 T cell receptor beta chains from one sample sequenced in a study of blood T cells in healthy people across ages (dated by TCRdb to about 2015). The protocol used for the library was 5' RACE. The sample was run on an Illumina HiSeq 2500. The second PCR ran for roughly 7 to 11 cycles and used a J-beta primer mix along with a sample-barcoded 5' primer. TCRdb handled the public reads itself, with Q25 trimming in fastp and clone calling in MiXCR, and kept productive beta chains. Merged by CDR3 protein, the rows form single entries marked with the most common genes and DNA. The sample has 730,000 or so distinct CDR3 sequences on record, approximately 43% of them singletons. Of the sample, 20% to 25% is held by the ten largest clones. Sequenced: blood. Receptors originate from an older woman in good health.

The sample holds a few counts of this clonotype. This clone may be a read error of a much larger clone one base away. The rearrangement joins TRBV5-1 to TRBJ2-7; possible D gene TRBD2, 6 bases. Germline V CDR1 and CDR2: SGHRS, YFSETQ. Trimming removed 0 bases from V and 7 bases from J, with 20 bases in between. This CDR3 region has 16 residues. The CDR3 protein is CASSLGPRGTYNEQYF. The CDR3 DNA reads as TGCGCCAGCAGCTTGGGACCGCGGGGTACCTACAATGAGCAGTACTTC.

This chain connects TRBV6-1 to TRBJ2-5; 14 nucleotides match TRBD2. There are 17 residues in the CDR3. The V segment lost 4 bases and the J segment 11 bases; nucleotides outside the gene matches: 15. The germline CDR1 and CDR2 sequences are MNHNS and SASEGT. DNA for the CDR3: TGTGCCAGCAGTGGCCGGGGACTAGCGGGAGTCTACAATGAGCAGTACTTC. Its translation is CASSGRGLAGVYNEQYF.

This chain uses TRBV20-1 with TRBJ2-4; 12 bases align to TRBD2. With the DNA end fitting TRBJ2-5 better, the J assignment may be wrong. CDR3 length: 14 residues. Germline values: CDR1 DFQATT, CDR2 SNEGSKA (reference sequence). In DNA, the CDR3 is TGCAGTGCGCCGACTAGCGGGAGAGGGGGGACCCAGTACTTC. It translates to CSAPTSGRGGTQYF.

The chain carries TRBV18 and TRBJ2-7, with D possibly TRBD2 on 6 matching bases. CDR3 length: 15 residues. With 2 bases removed from V and 5 bases from J, the gap between germline ends came to 16 bases. CDR1 is KGHSH and CDR2 is LQKENI in the germline V gene. The CDR3 region is CASSPRGGGTDEQYF. The CDR3 region has the DNA TGTGCCAGCTCACCAAGGGGAGGCGGGACGGACGAGCAGTACTTC.

This chain uses TRBV27 with TRBJ2-2; 10 positions agree with TRBD1. The germline CDR1 and CDR2 sequences are MNHEY and SMNVEV (reference sequence). The trim removed 3 bases at V and 6 bases at J, leaving 10 bases unmatched. The CDR3 is 17 residues long. Here the CDR3 reads CASSFNAGTGAPGELFF. The CDR3 DNA reads TGTGCCAGCAGTTTTAATGCCGGGACAGGGGCCCCCGGGGAGCTGTTTTTT.

The gene calls are TRBV6-1 and TRBJ2-4, with 7 bases fitting TRBD2. The DNA end is more similar to TRBJ2-5, so the J call may be wrong. The CDR3 covers 17 residues. Germline CDR1 and CDR2: MNHNS and SASEGT. The CDR3 DNA is TGTGCCAGCAGTGGACCGACTAGCTTCAGTGGGCAAGAGACCCAGTACTTC. Its translation: CASSGPTSFSGQETQYF.

The genes are TRBV20-1 and TRBJ2-1, with D uncertain. This CDR3 spans 13 amino acids. Germline values: CDR1 DFQATT, CDR2 SNEGSKA (reference sequence). V shed 1 base and J shed 10 bases, with 14 bases lying between them. The CDR3 bases are TGCAGTGCTAGAGGGGTAGTCGGCTACGAGCAGTTCTTC. This sequence encodes CSARGVVGYEQFF.

This clonotype has more than one count but fewer than ten. The chain is built from TRBV9 and TRBJ2-1; TRBD1 matches 9 bases. Germline loops: CDR1 SGDLS, CDR2 YYNGEE. The CDR3 extends over 15 amino acids. V dropped 4 bases and J dropped 4; count of bases not matched to a gene: 6. CDR3 residues: CASSTRQGGYNEQFF. For the CDR3, the DNA is TGTGCCAGCAGCACGAGACAGGGGGGATACAATGAGCAGTTCTTC.

The rearrangement links TRBV24-1 to TRBJ2-1; possible D gene TRBD2, 6 bases. The V gene's germline CDR1 is KGHDR and CDR2 SFDVKD. V was clipped by 8 bases and J by 4 bases, with 20 bases between them. The CDR3 contains 16 residues. The CDR3 reads CATTHGGNEGYNEQFF. The CDR3 nucleotides read TGTGCCACCACTCATGGCGGGAATGAGGGTTACAATGAGCAGTTCTTC.

This chain uses TRBV6-5 with TRBJ1-4; D perhaps matches TRBD1 (6 bases). There are 15 residues in the CDR3. V was cut by 5 bases and J by 0 bases, with 10 bases left in between. The germline CDR1 and CDR2 sequences are MNHEY and SVGAGI. DNA for the CDR3: TGTGCCAGCAGTAGAACAGGGACAACTAATGAAAAACTGTTTTTT. Its protein product is CASSRTGTTNEKLFF.

The chain couples TRBV11-2 to TRBJ1-2; weak D call: TRBD1 (5 bases). V lost 0 bases and J lost 7, with 12 bases in between. The length of the CDR3 is 14 residues. From germline, CDR1 is SGHAT and CDR2 FQNNGV. CDR3 region: CASSLEVGAGGYTF. Here the CDR3 DNA reads TGTGCCAGCAGCTTAGAAGTAGGGGCGGGTGGCTACACCTTC.

J is TRBJ2-3 and V is TRBV28; D might be TRBD2 (5 bases). The length of the CDR3 is 17 residues. Trimming cost V 5 bases and J 1 base, with 19 bases left between them. Germline V gene sequence: CDR1 MDHEN, CDR2 SYDVKM. In DNA, the CDR3 is TGTGCCAGCAGTACCCCAGCCGGGATCCAGGGCACAGATACGCAGTATTTT. Translating gives CASSTPAGIQGTDTQYF.

J is TRBJ1-2 and V is TRBV12-3 or TRBV12-4; weak D call: TRBD1 (6 bases). Trimming took off 7 bases at V and 2 bases at J, with 17 bases between the two ends. The CDR3 has 15 residues. CDR3 in amino acids: CASNQSDRTNYGYTF. The CDR3 DNA sequence: TGTGCCAGCAACCAAAGCGACAGGACCAACTATGGCTACACCTTC.

The rearrangement joins TRBV28 to TRBJ1-5; D is uncertain. Per germline, CDR1 MDHEN and CDR2 SYDVKM. V was shortened by 1 base and J by 4 bases, with 8 bases between the two germline ends. The CDR3 length is 14 residues. For the CDR3, the DNA is TGTGCCAGCAGTTTATTCAGCCAAAATCAGCCCCAGCATTTT. It yields the protein CASSLFSQNQPQHF.

The J gene is TRBJ2-1, the V gene TRBV11-2; a weak D match, TRBD1 (5 bases). The CDR3 loop spans 14 amino acids. V dropped 7 bases and J dropped 1 base, with 11 bases sitting between them. CDR1 is SGHAT, CDR2 FQNNGV, per germline. This chain's CDR3 is CASTWGESYNEQFF. The CDR3 coding sequence is TGTGCCAGCACTTGGGGCGAATCCTACAATGAGCAGTTCTTC.

The V and J genes are TRBV7-9 and TRBJ1-1; the D is unclear. The CDR3 loop spans 15 amino acids. Trimming left V 0 bases short and J 0 bases short, with 8 bases between. Germline CDR1 SEHNR, CDR2 FQNEAQ (reference sequence). As DNA, the CDR3 is TGTGCCAGCAGCTTAGCGGGCACTCTGAACACTGAAGCTTTCTTT. This sequence encodes CASSLAGTLNTEAFF.

In its sample, this clonotype was seen once. The gene calls are TRBV7-3 and TRBJ2-1, with D possibly matching TRBD2 (5 bases). The CDR3 sequence is 15 residues long. Germline V gene data show CDR1 as SGHTA and CDR2 as FQGTGA. Trimming removed 3 bases at V and 7 bases at J, with 16 bases between. The CDR3 coding sequence is TGTGCCAGCAGCTTCAGGTCTGGAACGGGGAATGAGCAGTTCTTC. It is translated as CASSFRSGTGNEQFF.

The chain employs TRBV6-2 or TRBV6-3 and TRBJ1-4, with D perhaps TRBD1 (5 bases). Per germline, CDR1 MNHEY and CDR2 SVGEGT. The CDR3 is 14 amino acids. V shed 8 bases and J shed 4 bases, with 14 bases lying between them. CDR3 DNA sequence: TGTGCCAGCCGTCCCGGGGGGAATAATGAAAAACTGTTTTTT. This translates into CASRPGGNNEKLFF.

This clonotype was counted between two and nine times. This rearrangement joins TRBV18 to TRBJ2-3; 7 nucleotides agree with TRBD2. Per germline, CDR1 KGHSH and CDR2 LQKENI. This CDR3 is 16 amino acids long. V lost 0 bases to trimming and J lost 4 bases; unmatched junction nucleotides: 7. This chain's CDR3 is CASSPPRLAPPDTQYF. CDR3 nucleotides: TGTGCCAGCTCACCACCGAGACTAGCTCCCCCAGATACGCAGTATTTT.

In the case of this clonotype: This clone may be a read error of a much larger clone one base away. The rearrangement joins TRBV25-1 to TRBJ2-7, with D maybe TRBD2 (6 bases). This CDR3 contains 12 residues. Trimming pared 6 bases from V and 7 bases from J, leaving 13 bases between. The germline gives CDR1 MGHDK, CDR2 SYGVNS. Written as DNA, the CDR3 is TGTGCCAGCAGGGCTAGCGTCGAGGAGCAGTACTTC. It translates to CASRASVEEQYF.

This clonotype was found once. The rearrangement uses TRBV10-3 and TRBJ2-5, with 12 bases fitting TRBD2. V dropped 3 bases and J dropped 11; count of bases not matched to a gene: 16. The CDR3 runs to 17 residues. Germline values: CDR1 ENHRY, CDR2 SYGVKD. CDR3 nucleotide sequence: TGTGCCATCAGTGACCCGACTAGCGGGGGTTTCTACAATGAGCAGTACTTC. Translating gives CAISDPTSGGFYNEQYF.

This clonotype was seen many times. V usage is TRBV20-1 and J usage is TRBJ2-3; 8 bases line up with TRBD1. Germline trimming cut 3 bases from V and 7 bases from J; bases unmatched to any gene: 6. The CDR3 contains 13 residues. CDR1 is DFQATT and CDR2 is SNEGSKA in the germline V gene (reference sequence). DNA for the CDR3: TGCAGTGCTAGGGAGCAGGGGGCGAATACGCAGTATTTT. Amino acids: CSAREQGANTQYF.

This clonotype has more than one count but fewer than ten. The rearrangement links TRBV5-1 to TRBJ2-3; 9 positions agree with TRBD2. The CDR3 sequence is 18 residues long. In germline, CDR1 is SGHRS, CDR2 YFSETQ. The junction had 12 bases not matched to a gene; V was cut back by 1 base and J by 3 bases. CDR3 sequence (DNA): TGCGCCAGCAGCTTGACAGCCGGGGCTAGCGGGGAAACAGATACGCAGTATTTT. It yields the protein CASSLTAGASGETDTQYF.

The chain links TRBV3-1 to TRBJ2-7; maybe TRBD1 (6 bases). The V gene's germline CDR1 is LGHDT and CDR2 YNNKEL (reference sequence). The length of the CDR3 is 14 residues. Trimming stripped 6 bases from V and 5 bases from J, with 17 bases between. The CDR3 region is CASRPNRDRNEQYF. CDR3 bases: TGTGCCAGCAGACCAAACAGGGATCGGAACGAGCAGTACTTC.

This clonotype was picked up a small number of times. The V gene is TRBV6-2 or TRBV6-3, the J gene TRBJ1-6; TRBD1 agrees at 9 bases. The germline V gene encodes CDR1 MNHEY and CDR2 SVGEGT. V dropped 6 bases and J dropped 1; count of bases not matched to a gene: 7. This CDR3 spans 17 amino acids. The CDR3, as DNA: TGTGCCAGCAGGACCGGGACAGGGAGGTCCTATAATTCACCCCTCCACTTT. This sequence encodes CASRTGTGRSYNSPLHF.

The chain uses TRBV20-1 and TRBJ2-3; D unresolved. The CDR3 is 18 residues long. CDR1 is DFQATT, CDR2 SNEGSKA, per germline (reference sequence). The V and J ends lost 0 bases and 5 bases respectively, with 24 bases between them. In DNA form, the CDR3 reads TGCAGTGCTAGAGATGGGGTCCGCGCGAGCTCATGGGGAGATACGCAGTATTTT. Its protein product is CSARDGVRASSWGDTQYF.

This clonotype was seen ten or more times. The CDR3 DNA follows: TGCAGTGCTCAGCTTACTAGCGGGGGAGAGACCCAGTACTTC. Translation: CSAQLTSGGETQYF. The J gene is TRBJ2-5, the V gene TRBV20-1; TRBD2 matches 11 bases. The J segment lost 4 bases and the V segment lost 5 bases, leaving 6 bases of the junction unmatched. There are 14 residues in the CDR3. Germline CDR1 is DFQATT and CDR2 is SNEGSKA (reference sequence).

The CDR3 spells CASSFQGEDTEAFF. The CDR3 DNA is TGTGCCAGCAGTTTTCAGGGGGAGGACACTGAAGCTTTCTTT. This chain connects TRBV12-3 or TRBV12-4 to TRBJ1-1; TRBD1 matches at 7 bases. Trimming took 3 bases from V and 3 from J; bases not matched to a gene: 4. This CDR3 spans 14 amino acids.

The CDR3, as DNA: TGCAGTGCTAGAGAGAGGTGGGGCCGAGAGACCCAGTACTTC. Residues: CSARERWGRETQYF. J is TRBJ2-5 and V is TRBV20-1; the D gene is possibly TRBD1 (5 bases). From germline, CDR1 is DFQATT and CDR2 SNEGSKA (reference sequence). V lost 0 bases to trimming and J lost 4 bases, with 12 bases between them. This CDR3 has 14 residues.

The chain has TRBV7-2 and TRBJ2-6; D ambiguous. The CDR3 is 14 residues long. Looked up from germline, CDR1 is SGHTA and CDR2 is FQGNSA. V lost 2 bases, J lost 2 bases, and 4 bases lay in between. This chain's CDR3 is CASSLTPGANVLTF. The CDR3 nucleotides read TGTGCCAGCAGCTTAACCCCTGGGGCCAACGTCCTGACTTTC. Supplemented by reference TRBV7-2 and TRBJ2-6, the full variable domain reads GAGVSQSPSNKVTEKGKDVELRCDPISGHTALYWYRQSLGQGLEFLIYFQGNSAPDKSGLPSDRFSAERTGGSVSTLTIQRTQQEDSAVYLCASSLTPGANVLTFGAGSRLTVL.

This chain uses TRBV6-6 with TRBJ2-7, with TRBD2 identical over 10 bases. V trimming: 2 bases; J trimming: 0 bases; junction bases outside the gene matches: 13. The CDR3 runs to 19 residues. Germline CDR1 and CDR2: MNHNY and SVGAGI (reference sequence). CDR3 sequence: CASSYAVPTSGQSSYEQYF. CDR3 sequence (DNA): TGTGCCAGCAGTTACGCCGTCCCGACTAGCGGGCAAAGCTCCTACGAGCAGTACTTC.